This entry lists 6 T cell receptor beta chains sequenced from one sample in a study of identical twins. Each CDR3 protein is one row after TCRdb ran MiXCR on the 5' RACE reads. Of approximately 1.8 million distinct CDR3 sequences in the sample, roughly 35% are singletons; the top ten hold more than 0.25%. The source material was cord blood. These receptors were taken from a newborn girl in good health.

The chain carries TRBV28 and TRBJ1-4; D ambiguous. Germline CDR1 MDHEN, CDR2 SYDVKM. The CDR3 consists of 17 residues. The V end lost 2 bases, the J end lost 4 bases, and 17 bases lay between the germline ends. Here the CDR3 reads CASSLLPSFLHNEKLFF. In nucleotides, the CDR3 is TGTGCCAGCAGTTTACTCCCCTCATTCTTACATAATGAAAAACTGTTTTTT.

This clonotype came up a few times. The V call is TRBV12-3 or TRBV12-4, the J call TRBJ2-3, with 7 bases fitting TRBD2. CDR3 length equals 15 residues. V was clipped by 6 bases and J by 4 bases; unmatched bases: 10. The DNA for the CDR3 is TGTGCCAGCAGCCCCCGGGACTACCGTTCAGATACGCAGTATTTT. Translating it yields CASSPRDYRSDTQYF.

This clonotype was found a few times. V and J are TRBV5-5 and TRBJ1-2, with D uncertain. Germline lookup yields CDR1 SGHKS and CDR2 YYEKEE (reference sequence). The CDR3 runs 13 residues. Between the trimmed V and J ends, which lost 4 bases and 4 bases, there was a span of 11 bases. In DNA, the CDR3 is TGTGCCAGCAGCCCCGGGTCAAGCTATGGCTACACCTTC. Its translation: CASSPGSSYGYTF.

This chain connects TRBV21-1 to TRBJ2-7; the listed D gene, TRBD1, was not tested against the DNA. TRBV21-1 is termed a pseudogene. The CDR3 runs 14 residues. CDR3 nucleotides: TGTGCCAGCAGCAAACGGGACAAGTACAATGAGCAGTACTTC. It translates to CASSKRDKYNEQYF.

The V call is TRBV7-2, the J call TRBJ2-3; tentative D call: TRBD2 (5 bases). CDR3 length equals 15 residues. V was clipped by 6 bases and J by 2 bases, with 15 bases between them. Germline CDR1 reads SGHTA; CDR2 reads FQGNSA. The CDR3, as DNA: TGTGCCAGCAGTATAAGCCGGGGTCTCACAGATACGCAGTATTTT. Its protein is CASSISRGLTDTQYF.

This clonotype was seen repeatedly, ten times or more. J is TRBJ2-7 and V is TRBV25-1, with 7 bases aligning to TRBD1. Looked up from germline, CDR1 is MGHDK and CDR2 is SYGVNS. Trimming at V came to 8 bases and at J to 2 bases, leaving 6 bases not matched to a gene. This CDR3 has 13 residues. CDR3 residues: CASRDSPTYEQYF. The CDR3, as DNA: TGTGCCAGCCGGGACAGTCCTACCTACGAGCAGTACTTC.